A selection of T cell receptor beta chains follows, all from one sample in a study of blood T cell repertoires in COVID-19. The repertoire was sequenced with immunoSEQ multiplex PCR; TCRdb's copy has only in-frame clones and lacks some. The sample holds about 170,000 clones, over 70% seen once. What was sequenced was peripheral blood. All receptors derive from a woman aged 70-85 years who had recovered from COVID-19. Each CDR3 is given with its conserved first and last residue. D genes are given only for firm matches. Only part of the rows carry a size: once, few, many, or a class if the clone is expanded.

v_gene	abundance	d_gene	j_gene	CDR3nt	CDR3aa
TRBV5-5	.	.	TRBJ1-2	TGTGCCAGCAGCTTGGGCCCCGGGGAAAACTATGGCTACACCTTC	CASSLGPGENYGYTF
TRBV29-1	.	TRBD1	TRBJ1-1	TGCAGCTCTCAGGGGGCTGGGGGCACTGAAGCTTTCTTT	CSSQGAGGTEAFF
TRBV18	.	.	TRBJ2-6	TGTGCCAGCTCACCAGGGACAAGCTCTGGGGCCAACGTCCTGACTTTC	CASSPGTSSGANVLTF
TRBV5-1	.	.	TRBJ1-3	TGCGCCAGCAGCTTGAGGGGGACACTCTCTGGAAACACCATATATTTT	CASSLRGTLSGNTIYF
TRBV6-4	.	TRBD1	TRBJ1-2	TGTGCCAGCAGTGCCACGACAGGGGGCTATGGCTACACCTTC	CASSATTGGYGYTF
TRBV7-9	.	TRBD1	TRBJ1-1	TGTGCCAGCAGCTGGACAGGGTCGTCCACTGAAGCTTTCTTT	CASSWTGSSTEAFF
TRBV19	.	TRBD1	TRBJ2-2	TGTGCCAGTAGCTCGACAGGGGTCGGGGAGCTGTTTTTT	CASSSTGVGELFF
TRBV5-1	.	.	TRBJ2-7	TGCGCCAGCAGCAGGGGGGAGGGGGGGGCCCACGAGCAGTACTTC	CASSRGEGGAHEQYF
TRBV2	.	TRBD2	TRBJ2-1	TGTGCCAGCAAGTGGAGCGGGGACCACAATGAGCAGTTCTTC	CASKWSGDHNEQFF
TRBV3-1/TRBV3-2	.	.	TRBJ1-1	TGTGCCAGCAGCCAAGCGGTGGGGACAAGGGCGGCTTTCTTT	CASSQAVGTRAAFF
TRBV7-9	.	TRBD2	TRBJ2-5	TGTGCCAGCAGAACACTAGCGGGGGTGGAGACCCAGTACTTC	CASRTLAGVETQYF
TRBV5-1	.	TRBD2	TRBJ2-3	TGCGCCAGCGGGAGGACTAGTTCATGGGATACGCAGTATTTT	CASGRTSSWDTQYF
TRBV5-1	.	.	TRBJ2-7	TGCGCCAGCAGCTTTTGGCAGGGGAACACCTACGAGCAGTACTTC	CASSFWQGNTYEQYF
TRBV5-1	.	TRBD1	TRBJ2-5	TGCGCCAGCAGCTTGGCCGGGACAGGGTCTGAGACCCAGTACTTC	CASSLAGTGSETQYF
TRBV9	.	.	TRBJ1-6	TGTGCCAGCAGCCCAGACGGCCGGAGCTCCTATAATTCACCCCTCCACTTT	CASSPDGRSSYNSPLHF
TRBV18	.	TRBD1	TRBJ1-1	TGTGCCAGCTCACCCCCGGGACAGGGCCATGAAGCTTTCTTT	CASSPPGQGHEAFF
TRBV18	.	.	TRBJ2-5	TGTGCCAGCTCACCATTGGGGGCCTCAGGGGAGACCCAGTACTTC	CASSPLGASGETQYF
TRBV9	.	TRBD2	TRBJ2-5	TGTGCCAGCAGCGGCAGCGGGGGGGCCCATGAGACCCAGTACTTC	CASSGSGGAHETQYF
TRBV6-6	.	.	TRBJ2-7	TGTGCCAGCAGACCCTCGACTGGTGGGAGCGAGCAGTACTTC	CASRPSTGGSEQYF
TRBV5-5	few	TRBD1	TRBJ1-6	TGTGCCAGCAGCTTCTCGGGACAGGTAATCTCCAATTCACCCCTCCACTTT	CASSFSGQVISNSPLHF
TRBV19	.	.	TRBJ2-1	TGTGCCAGTAGTTGGCGGGCCGGCGGTGAGCAGTTCTTC	CASSWRAGGEQFF
TRBV6-5	.	.	TRBJ2-1	TGTGCCAGCAACGGGGGGCCGTTTGAGCTTGAGCAGTTCTTC	CASNGGPFELEQFF
TRBV12-3/TRBV12-4	.	.	TRBJ1-1	TGTGCCAGCAGTTTGGGACACGGTGAAGCTTTCTTT	CASSLGHGEAFF
TRBV7-7	.	.	TRBJ1-1	TGTGCTAGCAGCCAGGACAGGAACACTGAAGCTTTCTTT	CASSQDRNTEAFF
TRBV19	.	TRBD1	TRBJ2-5	TGTGCCAGTAGTATATCAGGGGGCAGGGGAGAGACCCAGTACTTC	CASSISGGRGETQYF
TRBV3-1/TRBV3-2	.	TRBD1	TRBJ1-2	TGTGCCAGCAGCACAGGGGGTGCGGGCTATGGCTACACCTTC	CASSTGGAGYGYTF
TRBV30	.	TRBD1	TRBJ1-4	TGTGCCACCGATGCGACAGGGGGCCGGGAAAAACTGTTTTTT	CATDATGGREKLFF